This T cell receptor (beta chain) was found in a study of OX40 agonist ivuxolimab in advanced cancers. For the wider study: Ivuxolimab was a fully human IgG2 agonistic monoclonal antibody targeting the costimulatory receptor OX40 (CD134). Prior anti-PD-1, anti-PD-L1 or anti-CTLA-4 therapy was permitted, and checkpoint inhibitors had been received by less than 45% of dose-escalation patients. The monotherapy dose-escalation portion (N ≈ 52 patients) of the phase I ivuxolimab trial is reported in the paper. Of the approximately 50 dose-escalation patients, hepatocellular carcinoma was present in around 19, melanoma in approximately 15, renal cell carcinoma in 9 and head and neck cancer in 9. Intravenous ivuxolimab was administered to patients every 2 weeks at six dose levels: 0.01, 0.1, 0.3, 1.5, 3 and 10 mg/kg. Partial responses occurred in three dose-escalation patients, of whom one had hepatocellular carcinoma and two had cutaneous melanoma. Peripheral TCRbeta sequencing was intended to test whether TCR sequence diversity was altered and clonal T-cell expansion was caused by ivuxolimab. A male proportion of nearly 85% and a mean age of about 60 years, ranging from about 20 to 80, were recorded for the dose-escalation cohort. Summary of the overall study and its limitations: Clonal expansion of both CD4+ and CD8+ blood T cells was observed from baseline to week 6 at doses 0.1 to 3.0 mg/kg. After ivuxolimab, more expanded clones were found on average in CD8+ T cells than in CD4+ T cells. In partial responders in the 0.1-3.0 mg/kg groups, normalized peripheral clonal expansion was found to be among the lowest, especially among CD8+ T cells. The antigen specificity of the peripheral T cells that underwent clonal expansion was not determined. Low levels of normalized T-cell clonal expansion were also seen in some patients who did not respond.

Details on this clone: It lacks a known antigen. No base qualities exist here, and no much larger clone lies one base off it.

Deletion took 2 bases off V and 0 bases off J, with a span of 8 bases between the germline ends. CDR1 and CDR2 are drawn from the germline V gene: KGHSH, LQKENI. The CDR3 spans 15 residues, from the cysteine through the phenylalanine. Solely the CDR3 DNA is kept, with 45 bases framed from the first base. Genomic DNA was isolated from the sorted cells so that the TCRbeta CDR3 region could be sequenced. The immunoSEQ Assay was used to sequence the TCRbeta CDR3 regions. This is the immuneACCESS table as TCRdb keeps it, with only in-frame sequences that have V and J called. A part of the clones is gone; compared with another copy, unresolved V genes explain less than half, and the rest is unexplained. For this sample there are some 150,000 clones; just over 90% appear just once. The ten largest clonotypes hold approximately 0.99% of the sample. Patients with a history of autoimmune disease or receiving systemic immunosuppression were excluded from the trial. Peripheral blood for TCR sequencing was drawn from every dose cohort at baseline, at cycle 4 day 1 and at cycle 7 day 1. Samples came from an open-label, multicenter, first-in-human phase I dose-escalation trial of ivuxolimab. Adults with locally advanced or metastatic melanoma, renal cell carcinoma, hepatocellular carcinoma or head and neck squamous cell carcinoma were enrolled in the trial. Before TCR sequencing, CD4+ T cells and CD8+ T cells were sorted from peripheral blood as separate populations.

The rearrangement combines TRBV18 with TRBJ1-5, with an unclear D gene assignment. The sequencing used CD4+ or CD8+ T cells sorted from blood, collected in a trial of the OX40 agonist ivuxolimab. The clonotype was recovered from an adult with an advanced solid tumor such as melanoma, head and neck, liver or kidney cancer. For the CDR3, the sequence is CASSPSPGSNQPQHF. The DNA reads TGTGCCAGCTCACCATCGCCCGGTAGCAATCAGCCCCAGCATTTT.